The 21 T cell receptor beta chains below all came from one sample that was sequenced in a study of identical twins. TCRdb called the 5' RACE reads again in MiXCR, with one record for every CDR3 protein. Among around 1.7 million distinct CDR3 sequences listed, about 31% were seen once. Input material: cord blood. The receptors originated from a newborn girl in good health.

This clonotype was detected only a few times. The J gene is TRBJ2-4, the V gene TRBV20-1, with D hard to call. V lost 3 bases to trimming and J lost 0 bases, with 15 bases between them. Germline assignment: CDR1 DFQATT and CDR2 SNEGSKA (reference sequence). The CDR3 sequence is 16 residues long. CDR3 amino acids: CSAREQEKLAKNIQYF. In DNA form, the CDR3 reads TGCAGTGCTAGGGAGCAGGAAAAACTAGCCAAAAACATTCAGTACTTC.

The CDR3 reads CASSFGSGSHNEQFF. CDR3 DNA: TGTGCCAGCAGTTTTGGTAGCGGGAGTCATAATGAGCAGTTCTTC. This sequence joins TRBV28 and TRBJ2-1, with 9 bases aligning to TRBD2. With V trimmed by 3 bases and J by 7 bases, 7 bases remained unmatched. There are 15 residues in the CDR3. Germline CDR1 MDHEN, CDR2 SYDVKM.

The chain couples TRBV7-8 to TRBJ1-3; 7 positions match TRBD1. Germline values: CDR1 SGHVS, CDR2 FQNEAQ. V lost 5 bases, J lost 4 bases, and 5 bases stayed unmatched. CDR3 length: 14 residues. DNA of the CDR3: TGTGCCAGCAGCCCTACAGGGGTCGGAAACACCATATATTTT. Translated: CASSPTGVGNTIYF.

This rearrangement joins TRBV20-1 to TRBJ2-1; D possibly matches TRBD1 or TRBD2 (7 bases each). V dropped 6 bases and J dropped 3 bases, with 18 bases sitting between them. The CDR3 extends over 15 amino acids. Germline CDR1 reads DFQATT; CDR2 reads SNEGSKA (reference sequence). CDR3 residues: CSAPGRAGGYNEQFF. The CDR3 DNA reads as TGCAGTGCCCCAGGGAGGGCAGGGGGCTACAATGAGCAGTTCTTC.

This clonotype was observed at least ten times. This chain joins TRBV19 and TRBJ2-5, with TRBD1 identical over 10 bases. The germline V gene encodes CDR1 LNHDA and CDR2 SQIVND (reference sequence). V shed 9 bases and J 4 bases; nucleotides not matched to a gene: 2. The CDR3 extends over 12 amino acids. The CDR3 region is CASRQGAETQYF. CDR3 sequence (DNA): TGTGCCAGCAGACAGGGGGCAGAGACCCAGTACTTC. The full variable domain, its missing parts supplied by reference TRBV19 and TRBJ2-5, is DGGITQSPKYLFRKEGQNVTLSCEQNLNHDAMYWYRQDPGQGLRLIYYSQIVNDFQKGDIAEGYSVSREKKESFPLTVTSAQKNPTAFYLCASRQGAETQYFGPGTRLLVL.

This chain links TRBV2 with TRBJ2-3; 7 nucleotides agree with TRBD1. Unmatched junction bases numbered 14, after V lost 7 bases and J lost 7 bases. The CDR3 spans 15 residues. CDR1 and CDR2 (germline): SNHLY, FYNNEI. CDR3 bases: TGTGCCAGCAAGGCCGGGACAGAGAGCCCTTATACGCAGTATTTT. Residues: CASKAGTESPYTQYF.

This clonotype showed up just a few times. V is TRBV12-3 or TRBV12-4 and J is TRBJ2-7; D tentatively reads TRBD1 or TRBD2 (5 bases each). V was trimmed by 3 bases and J by 3 bases, leaving 12 bases between them. The CDR3 sequence is 14 residues long. The CDR3 DNA sequence: TGTGCCAGCAGTTTCTCCGGGGCGATCTACGAGCAGTACTTC. It encodes CASSFSGAIYEQYF.

The chain has TRBV6-6 and TRBJ2-7; 12 positions match TRBD2. Germline CDR1 reads MNHNY; CDR2 reads SVGAGI (reference sequence). The CDR3 consists of 14 residues. After removal of 5 bases from V and 7 bases from J, the junction contained 6 bases not matched to a gene. Written as DNA, the CDR3 is TGTGCCAGCAGTGCACTAGCGGGAGGCCTGGAGCAGTACTTC. Protein product: CASSALAGGLEQYF.

This clonotype was seen many times. The chain employs TRBV14 and TRBJ2-7; 7 nucleotides align to TRBD1. Germline values: CDR1 SGHDN, CDR2 FVKESK. CDR3 length: 16 amino acids. V was pared by 3 bases and J by 3 bases, with 11 bases of the junction left unmatched. The CDR3 bases are TGTGCCAGCAGCCATCACACCGGGACAGATATCTACGAGCAGTACTTC. Its protein product is CASSHHTGTDIYEQYF.

The chain uses TRBV7-2 and TRBJ1-1; D might be TRBD1 (5 bases). There are 13 residues in the CDR3. CDR1 and CDR2 (germline): SGHTA, FQGNSA. The V and J ends lost 10 bases and 4 bases respectively, with 16 bases between them. CDR3 DNA sequence: TGTGCCACGAGGGACTCCCTTCCCACTGAAGCTTTCTTT. It codes for CATRDSLPTEAFF.

V gene TRBV29-1 combines with J gene TRBJ2-7, with a weak D call TRBD1 (5 bases). V shed 7 bases and J shed 4 bases, with 14 bases lying between them. The CDR3 runs to 12 residues. Germline V gene data show CDR1 as SQVTM and CDR2 as ANQGSEA. CDR3 nucleotide sequence: TGCAGCGCCTCCGACCAGGGTTACGAGCAGTACTTC. As protein: CSASDQGYEQYF.

The gene calls are TRBV20-1 and TRBJ2-7, with 9 bases aligning to TRBD2. CDR3 length: 17 amino acids. Germline CDR1 DFQATT, CDR2 SNEGSKA (reference sequence). With 3 bases clipped from V and 3 bases from J, the junction kept 15 bases outside the gene matches. In nucleotides, the CDR3 is TGCAGTGCTAGGGGACAGCGGGGGGATCATATATTCTACGAGCAGTACTTC. Translated: CSARGQRGDHIFYEQYF.

This chain uses TRBV6-2 or TRBV6-3 with TRBJ2-4; tentatively, D is TRBD1 or TRBD2 (5 bases each). V lost 6 bases, J lost 0 bases, and 18 bases lay in between. The CDR3 spans 17 residues. Germline loops: CDR1 MNHEY, CDR2 SVGEGT. This CDR3 reads CASSPITRGLAKNIQYF. The CDR3 nucleotides are TGTGCCAGCAGCCCAATTACGAGGGGCCTAGCCAAAAACATTCAGTACTTC.

V and J are TRBV9 and TRBJ1-1, with TRBD1 as a possible D gene (6 bases). In germline, CDR1 is SGDLS, CDR2 YYNGEE. The V gene lost 1 base and the J gene lost 3 bases, with 10 bases spanning the gap. This CDR3 is built from 14 residues. For the CDR3, the DNA is TGTGCCAGCAGCGTAACAGGGAAGGACACTGAAGCTTTCTTT. Its protein is CASSVTGKDTEAFF.

This clonotype was observed a few times. DNA of the CDR3: TGTGCCAGCAGCCCAGGACACTCGTACACCGGGGAGCTGTTTTTT. Encoded protein: CASSPGHSYTGELFF. The chain uses TRBV9 and TRBJ2-2, with D maybe TRBD1 (5 bases). This CDR3 is 15 amino acids long. Germline V gene data show CDR1 as SGDLS and CDR2 as YYNGEE. V lost 4 bases to trimming and J lost 3 bases, with 13 bases between them. Using reference TRBV9 and TRBJ2-2 for the parts outside the CDR3, the full variable domain is DSGVTQTPKHLITATGQRVTLRCSPRSGDLSVYWYQQSLDQGLQFLIQYYNGEERAKGNILERFSAQQFPDLHSELNLSSLELGDSALYFCASSPGHSYTGELFFGEGSRLTVL.

This clonotype was seen a few times. The chain uses TRBV5-1 and TRBJ1-2; D perhaps matches TRBD1 (6 bases). V lost 1 base and J 3 bases, leaving 13 bases between the germline ends. The CDR3 extends over 15 amino acids. Germline V CDR1 and CDR2: SGHRS, YFSETQ. This CDR3 reads CASSLRGARDYGYTF. In DNA form, the CDR3 reads TGCGCCAGCAGCTTGAGGGGGGCGCGAGACTATGGCTACACCTTC. Full variable domain (missing parts from reference TRBV5-1 and TRBJ1-2): KAGVTQTPRYLIKTRGQQVTLSCSPISGHRSVSWYQQTPGQGLQFLFEYFSETQRNKGNFPGRFSGRQFSNSRSEMNVSTLELGDSALYLCASSLRGARDYGYTFGSGTRLTVV.

Worth noting for this clonotype: Being one base from a much bigger clone, this may be a read error. V is TRBV29-1 and J is TRBJ2-5; TRBD1 might be the D (5 bases). Germline loops: CDR1 SQVTM, CDR2 ANQGSEA. With 6 bases removed from V and 4 bases from J, the gap between germline ends came to 18 bases. The CDR3 runs to 14 residues. CDR3 DNA: TGCAGCGTCGGAACCCTGGACAAACTAGAGACCCAGTACTTC. Translated: CSVGTLDKLETQYF.

This clonotype occurred a few times. This chain connects TRBV20-1 to TRBJ2-5; no definite D call. There are 16 residues in the CDR3. Trimming shortened V by 3 bases and J by 0 bases, and 17 bases separated the two germline ends. CDR1 and CDR2 from the germline V gene are DFQATT and SNEGSKA (reference sequence). In DNA form, the CDR3 reads TGCAGTGCTAGCCGAAATCAATGGACCGACCAAGAGACCCAGTACTTC. Encoded protein: CSASRNQWTDQETQYF.

This clonotype was counted between two and nine times. The CDR3: CASSSRGGIADTQYF. The CDR3 nucleotides are TGTGCCAGCAGCTCACGGGGGGGCATCGCAGATACGCAGTATTTT. The chain uses TRBV13 and TRBJ2-3; 8 bases match TRBD2. The CDR3 consists of 15 residues. CDR1 and CDR2 (germline): PRHDT, FYEKMQ (reference sequence). The trim removed 4 bases at V and 4 bases at J, leaving 7 bases unmatched.

This clonotype has only a few counts. This rearrangement joins TRBV4-1 to TRBJ1-1; TRBD1 is a possible D gene (5 bases). The CDR3 contains 16 residues. V dropped 0 bases and J dropped 8 bases, with 19 bases sitting between them. From germline, CDR1 is MGHRA and CDR2 YSYEKL. CDR3 region: CASSQDRWDPNREAFF. DNA for the CDR3: TGCGCCAGCAGCCAAGATAGGTGGGACCCCAATAGGGAAGCTTTCTTT.

J is TRBJ2-1 and V is TRBV6-5, with D unresolved. The germline V gene encodes CDR1 MNHEY and CDR2 SVGAGI. Trimming took off 3 bases at V and 7 bases at J, with 13 bases between the two ends. CDR3 length: 14 amino acids. The DNA for the CDR3 is TGTGCCAGCAGTTATGAAGGGATGAGGAATGAGCAGTTCTTC. Protein: CASSYEGMRNEQFF.